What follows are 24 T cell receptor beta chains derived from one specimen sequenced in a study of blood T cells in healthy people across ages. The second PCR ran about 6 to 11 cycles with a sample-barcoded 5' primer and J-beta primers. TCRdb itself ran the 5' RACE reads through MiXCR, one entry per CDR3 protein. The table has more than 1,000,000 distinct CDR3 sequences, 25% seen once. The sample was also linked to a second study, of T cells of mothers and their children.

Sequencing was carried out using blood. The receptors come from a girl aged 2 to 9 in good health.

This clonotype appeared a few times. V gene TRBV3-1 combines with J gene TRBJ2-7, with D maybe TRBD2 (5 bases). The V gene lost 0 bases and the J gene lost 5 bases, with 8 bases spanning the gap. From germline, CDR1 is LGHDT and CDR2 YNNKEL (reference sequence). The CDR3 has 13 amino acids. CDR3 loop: CASSQEGVHEQYF. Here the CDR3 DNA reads TGTGCCAGCAGCCAAGAGGGAGTCCACGAGCAGTACTTC.

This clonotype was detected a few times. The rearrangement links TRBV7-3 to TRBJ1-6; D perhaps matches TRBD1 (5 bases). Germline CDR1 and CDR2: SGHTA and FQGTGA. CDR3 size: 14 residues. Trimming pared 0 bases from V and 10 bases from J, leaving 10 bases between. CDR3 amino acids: CASSLTSGDSPLHF. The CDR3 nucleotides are TGTGCCAGCAGCTTAACGTCGGGGGACTCACCCCTCCACTTT.

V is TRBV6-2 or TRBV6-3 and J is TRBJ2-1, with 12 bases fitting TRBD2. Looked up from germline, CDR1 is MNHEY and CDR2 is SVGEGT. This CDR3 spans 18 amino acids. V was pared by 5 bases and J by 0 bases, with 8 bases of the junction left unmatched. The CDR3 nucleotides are TGTGCCAGCAGTCCTAGACTAGCGGGGGACATCTCCTACAATGAGCAGTTCTTC. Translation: CASSPRLAGDISYNEQFF.

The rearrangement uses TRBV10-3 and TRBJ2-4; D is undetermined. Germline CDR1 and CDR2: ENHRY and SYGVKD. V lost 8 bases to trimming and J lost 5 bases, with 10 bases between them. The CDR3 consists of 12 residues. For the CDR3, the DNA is TGTGCCATCGGAGATCGGGAAAACATTCAGTACTTC. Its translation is CAIGDRENIQYF.

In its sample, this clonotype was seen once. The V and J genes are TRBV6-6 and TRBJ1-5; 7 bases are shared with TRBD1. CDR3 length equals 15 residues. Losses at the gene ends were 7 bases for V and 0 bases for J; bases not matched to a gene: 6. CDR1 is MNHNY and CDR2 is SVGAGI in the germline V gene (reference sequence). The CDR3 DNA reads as TGTGCCAGCACCCTCAGGGGGGCTAGCAATCAGCCCCAGCATTTT. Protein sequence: CASTLRGASNQPQHF.

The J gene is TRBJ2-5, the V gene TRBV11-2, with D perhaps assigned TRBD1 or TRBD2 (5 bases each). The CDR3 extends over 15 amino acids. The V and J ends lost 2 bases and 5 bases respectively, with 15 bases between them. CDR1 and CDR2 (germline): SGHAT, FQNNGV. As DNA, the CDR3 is TGTGCCAGCAGCTTATTGACAGACTACCGGGAGACCCAGTACTTC. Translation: CASSLLTDYRETQYF.

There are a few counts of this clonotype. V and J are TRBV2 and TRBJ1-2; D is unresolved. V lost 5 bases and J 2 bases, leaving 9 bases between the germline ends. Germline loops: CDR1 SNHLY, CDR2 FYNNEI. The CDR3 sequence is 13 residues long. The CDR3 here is CASSRTLNYGYTF. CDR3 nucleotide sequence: TGTGCCAGCAGTAGGACCCTCAACTATGGCTACACCTTC.

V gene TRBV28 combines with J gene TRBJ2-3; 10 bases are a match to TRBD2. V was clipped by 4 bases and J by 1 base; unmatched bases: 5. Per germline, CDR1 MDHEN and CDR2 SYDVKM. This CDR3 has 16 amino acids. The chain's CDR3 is CASSSILAGGTDTQYF. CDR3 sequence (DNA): TGTGCCAGCAGTTCCATCCTAGCGGGGGGCACAGATACGCAGTATTTT.

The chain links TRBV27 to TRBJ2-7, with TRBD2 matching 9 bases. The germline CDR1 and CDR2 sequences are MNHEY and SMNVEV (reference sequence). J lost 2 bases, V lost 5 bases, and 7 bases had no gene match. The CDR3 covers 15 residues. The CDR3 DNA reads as TGTGCCAGCAGTCCGAAGACTAGCGGACCCTACGAGCAGTACTTC. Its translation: CASSPKTSGPYEQYF.

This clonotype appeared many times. The CDR3 loop reads CASSYSMIGEQYF. CDR3 sequence (DNA): TGTGCCAGCAGTTACTCTATGATTGGCGAGCAGTACTTC. The V and J genes are TRBV6-2 or TRBV6-3 and TRBJ2-5; no clear D gene. The J call may be incorrect, as the DNA end agrees better with TRBJ2-7. The CDR3 has 13 amino acids. The V gene's germline CDR1 is MNHEY and CDR2 SVGEGT.

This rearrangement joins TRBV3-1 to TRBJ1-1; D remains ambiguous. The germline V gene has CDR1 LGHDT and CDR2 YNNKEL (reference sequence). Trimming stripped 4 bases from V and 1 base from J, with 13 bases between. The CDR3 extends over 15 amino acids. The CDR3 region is CASSRSVAGNTEAFF. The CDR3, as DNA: TGTGCCAGCAGCCGAAGCGTTGCGGGGAACACTGAAGCTTTCTTT.

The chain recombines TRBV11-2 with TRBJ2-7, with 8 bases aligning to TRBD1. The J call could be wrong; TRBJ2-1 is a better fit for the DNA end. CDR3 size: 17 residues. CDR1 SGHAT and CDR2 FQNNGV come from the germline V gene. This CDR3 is CASSIYDRGQRSNEQFF. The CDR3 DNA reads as TGTGCCAGCAGCATATACGACAGGGGTCAACGGTCGAATGAGCAGTTCTTC.

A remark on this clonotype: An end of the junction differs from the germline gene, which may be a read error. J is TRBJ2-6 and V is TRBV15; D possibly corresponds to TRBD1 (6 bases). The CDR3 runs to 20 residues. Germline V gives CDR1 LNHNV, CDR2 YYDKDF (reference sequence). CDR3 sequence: CATSRDTGFPDWSGANVLAF. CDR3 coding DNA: TGTGCCACCAGCAGAGATACAGGGTTTCCGGACTGGTCTGGGGCCAACGTCCTGGCTTTC.

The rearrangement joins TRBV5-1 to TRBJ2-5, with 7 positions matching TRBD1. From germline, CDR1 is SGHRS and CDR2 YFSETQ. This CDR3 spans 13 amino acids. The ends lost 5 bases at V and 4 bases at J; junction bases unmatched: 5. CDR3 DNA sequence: TGCGCCAGCAGAAACAGGGGTACAGAGACCCAGTACTTC. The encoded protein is CASRNRGTETQYF.

The CDR3, as DNA: TGCAGTGCTAGAGATGCGGGAGGTACGATAAATGAGCAGTTCTTC. Translation gives CSARDAGGTINEQFF. The chain recombines TRBV20-1 with TRBJ2-5; TRBD2 agrees at 8 bases. Judging by the DNA end, TRBJ2-1 fits better; the J call may be wrong. Per germline, CDR1 DFQATT and CDR2 SNEGSKA (reference sequence). There are 15 residues in the CDR3.

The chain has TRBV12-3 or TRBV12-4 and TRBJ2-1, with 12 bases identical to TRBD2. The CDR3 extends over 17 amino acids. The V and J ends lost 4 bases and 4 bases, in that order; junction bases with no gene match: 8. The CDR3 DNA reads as TGTGCCAGCAGTTCGCGACTAGCGGGAGAGGGGTACAATGAGCAGTTCTTC. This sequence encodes CASSSRLAGEGYNEQFF.

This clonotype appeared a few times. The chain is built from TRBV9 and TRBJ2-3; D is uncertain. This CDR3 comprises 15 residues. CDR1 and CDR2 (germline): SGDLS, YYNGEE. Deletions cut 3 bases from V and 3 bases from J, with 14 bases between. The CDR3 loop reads CASSGLLGWTDTQYF. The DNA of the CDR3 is TGTGCCAGCAGCGGGCTGCTAGGTTGGACAGATACGCAGTATTTT.

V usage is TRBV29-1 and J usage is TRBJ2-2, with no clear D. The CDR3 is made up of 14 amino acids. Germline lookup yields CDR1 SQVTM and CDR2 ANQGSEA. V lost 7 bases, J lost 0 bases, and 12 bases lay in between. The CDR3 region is CSAAGFANTGELFF. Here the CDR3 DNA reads TGCAGCGCCGCCGGGTTCGCGAACACCGGGGAGCTGTTTTTT.

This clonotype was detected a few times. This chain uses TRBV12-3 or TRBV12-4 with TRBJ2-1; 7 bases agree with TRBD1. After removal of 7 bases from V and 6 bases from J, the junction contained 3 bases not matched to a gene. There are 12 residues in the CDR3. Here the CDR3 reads CASTWTGNEQFF. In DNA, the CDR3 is TGTGCCAGCACCTGGACAGGCAATGAGCAGTTCTTC.

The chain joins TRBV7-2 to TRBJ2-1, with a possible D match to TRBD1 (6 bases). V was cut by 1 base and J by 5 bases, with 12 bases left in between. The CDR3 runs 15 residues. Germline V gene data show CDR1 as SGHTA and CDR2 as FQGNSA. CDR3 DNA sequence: TGTGCCAGCAGCTTAGGGTGGGGGCCTCACAATGAGCAGTTCTTC. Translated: CASSLGWGPHNEQFF.

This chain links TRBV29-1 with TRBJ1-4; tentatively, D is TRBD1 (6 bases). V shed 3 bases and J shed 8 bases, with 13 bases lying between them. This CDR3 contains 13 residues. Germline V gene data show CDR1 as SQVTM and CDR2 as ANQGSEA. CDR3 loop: CSVDGGSEEKLFF. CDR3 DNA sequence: TGCAGCGTTGACGGGGGCTCTGAAGAAAAACTGTTTTTT.

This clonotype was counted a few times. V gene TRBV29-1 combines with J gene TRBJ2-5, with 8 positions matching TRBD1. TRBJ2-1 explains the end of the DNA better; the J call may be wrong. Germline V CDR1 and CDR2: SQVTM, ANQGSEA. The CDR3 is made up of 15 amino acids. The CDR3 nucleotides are TGCAGCGCCAGCCCCCGGACAGGGATGGATGGTGAGCAGTTCTTC. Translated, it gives CSASPRTGMDGEQFF.

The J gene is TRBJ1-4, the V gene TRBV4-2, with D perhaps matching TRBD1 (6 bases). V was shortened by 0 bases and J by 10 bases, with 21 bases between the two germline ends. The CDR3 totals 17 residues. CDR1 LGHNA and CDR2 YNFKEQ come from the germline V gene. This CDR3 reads CASSQDIGGGSDGKLFF. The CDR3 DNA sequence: TGTGCCAGCAGCCAAGATATAGGAGGGGGATCGGATGGAAAACTGTTTTTT.

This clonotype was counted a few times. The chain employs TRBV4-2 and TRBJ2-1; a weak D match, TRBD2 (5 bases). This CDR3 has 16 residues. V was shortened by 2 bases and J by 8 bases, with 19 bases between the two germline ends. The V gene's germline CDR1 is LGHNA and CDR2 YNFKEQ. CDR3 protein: CASSQLLPLEGDEQFF. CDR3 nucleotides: TGTGCCAGCAGCCAATTATTGCCGCTAGAGGGCGATGAGCAGTTCTTC.